This TCR beta chain was identified during a study of monozygotic twins with cystic fibrosis. Trimming removed 0 bases from V and 3 bases from J, with 6 bases in between. Germline V lookup: CDR1 SGHDN, CDR2 FVKESK. This CDR3 region has 14 residues. Method: immunoSEQ multiplex PCR; TCRdb's copy keeps in-frame clones and lacks some. This sample carries around 33,000 clones, 84% of them seen once, and the ten largest clones take about 1.8%. The genes are TRBV14 and TRBJ1-5; no clear D. The TCR sequence derives from a girl aged 2-15 years with cystic fibrosis. The specimen was blood. The CDR3 nucleotides read TGTGCCAGCAGCCAAGAAACCAACAATCAGCCCCAGCATTTT. Translated, it gives CASSQETNNQPQHF.